This T cell receptor beta chain came from a study of T cell repertoires in cytomegalovirus infection. Overall study: The authors relied on CMV epitopes, both recently identified HLA-C-restricted and well-studied HLA-B-restricted. The public TCR beta signatures pointed to both CMV infection and matching HLA type.

TCRdb redid the calling of the reads with MiXCR, one entry per CDR3 protein. The repertoire consists of roughly 730,000 distinct CDR3 sequences, with 33% occurring once and the leading ten covering around a sixth. Study-level points and caveats: HLA-C-restricted CMV clonotypes gave the most frequent clonotype in two of eight donors. Cumulative frequency of public TCR beta families picked out carriers of CMV plus the relevant HLA.

In the case of this clonotype: The antigen is not known.

After removal of 5 bases from V and 6 bases from J, the junction contained 12 bases not matched to a gene. The CDR3 covers 16 residues. Germline values: CDR1 SGHVS, CDR2 FQNEAQ. The sequencing used cultured PBMCs, collected from culture after CMV antigen stimulation. This clonotype originated in a human donor in good health (CMV status not recorded). Some clones in this sample may be carry-over from other donors' samples. The chain uses TRBV7-8 and TRBJ2-2, with 7 bases matching TRBD2. Here the CDR3 reads CASSPQREPLSGELFF. CDR3 nucleotide sequence: TGTGCCAGCAGCCCCCAGCGGGAACCTCTTTCCGGGGAGCTGTTTTTT.